These 2 T cell receptor beta chains were all obtained from the same sample, sequenced in a study of identical twins. One entry per CDR3 protein, called by TCRdb with MiXCR from the 5' RACE reads. The sample consists of under 350,000 distinct CDR3 sequences, nearly 9.5% of them appearing once. The data were also submitted as part of a second study, on yellow fever vaccine responses in identical twins.

Sequenced: CD8+ T cells sorted from blood. These receptors all stem from a woman aged 18 to 35 in good health.

This clonotype has ten or more counts. The chain is built from TRBV29-1 and TRBJ2-1, with 9 bases that match TRBD2. The CDR3 spans 14 residues. Germline V gene sequence: CDR1 SQVTM, CDR2 ANQGSEA. Losses at the gene ends were 7 bases for V and 4 bases for J; bases not matched to a gene: 8. This chain's CDR3 is CSATRLAEYNEQFF. The CDR3 coding sequence is TGCAGCGCCACCCGACTAGCGGAATACAATGAGCAGTTCTTC.

V usage is TRBV25-1 and J usage is TRBJ2-7; maybe TRBD2 (6 bases). Germline CDR1 reads MGHDK; CDR2 reads SYGVNS. V lost 4 bases to trimming and J lost 6 bases, with 13 bases between them. The CDR3 is 13 residues long. For the CDR3, the DNA is TGTGCCAGCAGTGCCAGTGGGGGGTCCGAGCAGTACTTC. It codes for CASSASGGSEQYF.